The rows below give T cell receptor beta chains drawn from one sample of a study of T-cell memory formation after mild COVID-19. TCRdb reanalysed the 5' RACE reads using MiXCR and keeps one entry per CDR3 protein. The sample includes about 620,000 distinct CDR3 sequences, more than 15% of them seen just once. Sequencing was performed on PBMCs or a T cell subset sorted from them (not recorded which). The origin of the receptors is an adult woman who had mild COVID-19 (a few samples of this study predate the infection). Cell type and time point are not known. Both conserved end residues are part of each CDR3. The D gene is left open where the match is weak. Clone size is given for some rows only: seen once, a few or many times, or a class if the clone is expanded.

CDR3 protein: CSARSGLGANVLTF; CDR3 DNA: TGCAGTGCTAGAAGCGGCCTTGGGGCCAACGTCCTGACTTTC; CDR3 length: 14; V gene: TRBV20-1; clone size: few; J gene: TRBJ2-6; D gene: -
CDR3 protein: CASSQDPGGWKFF; CDR3 DNA: TGCGCCAGCAGCCAAGATCCGGGGGGATGGAAATTCTTC; CDR3 length: 13; V gene: TRBV4-1; clone size: many; J gene: TRBJ2-1; D gene: TRBD2
CDR3 protein: CASSLVAPPRNTEAFF; CDR3 DNA: TGTGCCAGCAGCTTAGTGGCTCCCCCGAGGAACACTGAAGCTTTCTTT; CDR3 length: 16; V gene: TRBV7-8; clone size: -; J gene: TRBJ1-1; D gene: -
CDR3 protein: CASSSQGSLQETQYF; CDR3 DNA: TGTGCCAGCAGCTCCCAGGGCTCACTACAAGAGACCCAGTACTTC; CDR3 length: 15; V gene: TRBV7-2; clone size: few; J gene: TRBJ2-5; D gene: -
CDR3 protein: CASSGTKRGASYNEQFF; CDR3 DNA: TGTGCCAGCAGCGGGACTAAGCGGGGGGCCTCCTACAATGAGCAGTTCTTC; CDR3 length: 17; V gene: TRBV7-8; clone size: -; J gene: TRBJ2-1; D gene: TRBD2
CDR3 protein: CASSFGDSPKGNQPQHF; CDR3 DNA: TGTGCCAGCAGTTTTGGGGACAGCCCCAAGGGCAATCAGCCCCAGCATTTT; CDR3 length: 17; V gene: TRBV12-3/TRBV12-4; clone size: -; J gene: TRBJ1-5; D gene: TRBD1
CDR3 protein: CSARDVPGQGSNEKLFF; CDR3 DNA: TGCAGTGCTAGAGACGTCCCGGGACAGGGCTCTAATGAAAAACTGTTTTTT; CDR3 length: 17; V gene: TRBV20-1; clone size: -; J gene: TRBJ1-4; D gene: TRBD1
CDR3 protein: CASRVMGASTGELFF; CDR3 DNA: TGCGCCAGCCGTGTAATGGGGGCCTCCACGGGGGAGCTGTTTTTT; CDR3 length: 15; V gene: TRBV5-1; clone size: -; J gene: TRBJ2-2; D gene: -
CDR3 protein: CAWCSGTRSTDTQYF; CDR3 DNA: TGTGCCTGGTGTTCCGGGACTAGAAGCACAGATACGCAGTATTTT; CDR3 length: 15; V gene: TRBV30; clone size: few; J gene: TRBJ2-3; D gene: TRBD2
CDR3 protein: CASSLTPDSFLYGYTF; CDR3 DNA: TGTGCCAGCAGCTTAACCCCGGACAGTTTCCTCTATGGCTACACCTTC; CDR3 length: 16; V gene: TRBV11-2; clone size: few; J gene: TRBJ1-2; D gene: -